Below, 3 T cell receptor beta chains from the same sample are listed, as sequenced in a study of blood T cell repertoires in COVID-19. The assay was immunoSEQ multiplex PCR, and TCRdb's table has in-frame clones only and misses some. The data contain roughly 160,000 clones, about four fifths of them seen just once; the ten biggest clones take up about 10%. Sequenced material: peripheral blood. The receptor source for this set is a woman of 80 years or more with active or convalescent COVID-19.

This clone was counted at least ten times. The rearrangement uses TRBV27 and TRBJ1-1; maybe TRBD1 (6 bases). The V and J ends lost 6 bases and 0 bases respectively, with 14 bases between them. This CDR3 region has 15 residues. In germline, CDR1 is MNHEY, CDR2 SMNVEV (reference sequence). DNA for the CDR3: TGTGCCAGCAGCCTCAGCGGACAGTTGAACACTGAAGCTTTCTTT. Its translation: CASSLSGQLNTEAFF.

The chain couples TRBV2 to TRBJ2-2; tentative D call: TRBD1 (7 bases). V gave up 2 bases and J gave up 2 bases, with 12 bases separating them. CDR1 and CDR2 (germline): SNHLY, FYNNEI. CDR3 length: 16 residues. The CDR3 region is CASSEQGGSNTGELFF. The CDR3 nucleotides read TGTGCCAGCAGTGAACAGGGGGGCTCAAACACCGGGGAGCTGTTTTTT.

J is TRBJ1-1 and V is TRBV4-2; possibly TRBD1 for D (6 bases). Germline CDR1 and CDR2: LGHNA and YNFKEQ. This CDR3 is built from 20 residues. Trimming removed 0 bases at V and 3 bases at J, with 26 bases between. For the CDR3, the DNA is TGTGCCAGCAGCCAAGACTTACAAAGACAGGTTTATAATGTGGACACTGAAGCTTTCTTT. It is translated as CASSQDLQRQVYNVDTEAFF.